Presented here are 15 T cell receptor beta chains from one specimen sequenced in a study of blood T cells in healthy people across ages. A second roughly 7 to 12 cycle PCR used barcoded and J-beta primers. TCRdb reprocessed the 5' RACE reads via MiXCR and lists one record per CDR3 protein. The table shows about 1.4 million distinct CDR3 sequences, with roughly 60% occurring only once. Sequenced material: blood. These receptors originate from a man between 18 and 29 years old in good health.

The chain carries TRBV6-4 and TRBJ2-6; 9 nucleotides line up with TRBD1. The CDR3 sequence is 18 residues long. Losses at the gene ends were 3 bases for V and 0 bases for J; bases not matched to a gene: 6. Germline lookup yields CDR1 MRHNA and CDR2 SNTAGT. The CDR3 protein is CASSEGGQGASGANVLTF. The CDR3 DNA is TGTGCCAGCAGTGAAGGGGGACAGGGAGCCTCTGGGGCCAACGTCCTGACTTTC.

The V and J genes are TRBV7-9 and TRBJ1-1; no reliable D call. This CDR3 region has 12 residues. Trimming pared 5 bases from V and 6 bases from J, leaving 10 bases between. Germline assignment: CDR1 SEHNR and CDR2 FQNEAQ (reference sequence). The CDR3 loop reads CASSPLSSEAFF. DNA for the CDR3: TGTGCCAGCAGCCCTCTCAGTTCTGAAGCTTTCTTT.

J is TRBJ2-7 and V is TRBV6-2 or TRBV6-3; maybe TRBD2 (6 bases). CDR1 MNHEY and CDR2 SVGEGT come from the germline V gene. The CDR3 has 15 residues. V was shortened by 6 bases and J by 3 bases, with 18 bases between the two germline ends. The CDR3 loop is CASRGNRDSFYEQYF. CDR3 sequence (DNA): TGTGCCAGCAGGGGCAACCGGGACTCCTTCTACGAGCAGTACTTC.

This rearrangement joins TRBV9 to TRBJ2-5, with D perhaps matching TRBD2 (6 bases). Germline V gives CDR1 SGDLS, CDR2 YYNGEE. The CDR3 has 17 amino acids. The V end lost 0 bases, the J end lost 2 bases, and 17 bases lay between the germline ends. For the CDR3, the DNA is TGTGCCAGCAGCGTAGCTTATGGAGGGGCAGGGCAAGAGACCCAGTACTTC. Residues: CASSVAYGGAGQETQYF.

This clonotype was detected a few times. The chain employs TRBV4-1 and TRBJ2-4, with 7 bases lining up with TRBD1. The J call could be wrong; TRBJ2-7 is a better fit for the DNA end. The CDR3 runs 17 residues. Germline V gene data show CDR1 as MGHRA and CDR2 as YSYEKL. DNA of the CDR3: TGCGCCAGCAGCCAAGATAAAAACGGCAGGGGGTACTACGAGCAGTACTTC. It yields the protein CASSQDKNGRGYYEQYF.

The chain uses TRBV12-3 or TRBV12-4 and TRBJ2-5; perhaps TRBD1 as D (6 bases). Near its end, the DNA agrees better with TRBJ2-7, so the J call may be wrong. The CDR3 is 13 amino acids. CDR3 region: CATGTNGAYEQYF. The CDR3 DNA reads as TGTGCCACCGGGACAAATGGGGCCTACGAGCAGTACTTC.

V and J are TRBV6-2 or TRBV6-3 and TRBJ2-1, with D possibly called TRBD1 or TRBD2 (5 bases each). Deletions cut 7 bases from V and 7 bases from J, with 17 bases between. Germline CDR1 is MNHEY and CDR2 is SVGEGT. The length of the CDR3 is 14 residues. CDR3 bases: TGTGCCAGCACCTACGGGACCGCCTGGAATGAGCAGTTCTTC. It translates to CASTYGTAWNEQFF.

The table lists this clonotype with many counts. The CDR3 spells CATSDPLLKAGPGYTF. CDR3 DNA sequence: TGTGCCACCAGTGATCCCCTCCTCAAGGCAGGGCCTGGCTACACCTTC. V and J are TRBV24-1 and TRBJ1-2; D possibly corresponds to TRBD1 (5 bases). Germline V gene sequence: CDR1 KGHDR, CDR2 SFDVKD. V lost 3 bases, J lost 7 bases, and 20 bases lay in between. CDR3 length: 16 residues.

This clonotype was found a few times. CDR3 amino acids: CASSQATGGRSGEQFF. The DNA of the CDR3 is TGTGCCAGCAGCCAAGCCACGGGGGGACGTAGCGGTGAGCAGTTCTTC. This chain joins TRBV4-2 and TRBJ2-1; 7 bases match TRBD2. With 1 base clipped from V and 9 bases from J, the junction kept 12 bases outside the gene matches. Germline CDR1 is LGHNA and CDR2 is YNFKEQ. This CDR3 region has 16 residues.

Regarding this clonotype: The junction departs from the called germline gene at one end, perhaps through a read error. The genes are TRBV29-1 and TRBJ2-1; TRBD1 agrees at 9 bases. The CDR3 is made up of 13 amino acids. CDR1 and CDR2 from the germline V gene are SQVTM and ANQGSEA. CDR3 coding DNA: TGCAGCGTTGAGGGACAGGGTTTGAATGAGCGGTTCTTC. As protein: CSVEGQGLNERFF.

The chain has TRBV29-1 and TRBJ2-3; D possibly corresponds to TRBD2 (6 bases). The CDR3 has 13 amino acids. Germline values: CDR1 SQVTM, CDR2 ANQGSEA. V was cut by 7 bases and J by 2 bases, with 13 bases left in between. CDR3 sequence: CSAPRGLTDTQYF. In nucleotides, the CDR3 is TGCAGCGCCCCTCGGGGACTCACAGATACGCAGTATTTT.

Only a few counts were recorded for this clonotype. The chain uses TRBV9 and TRBJ2-2; D not resolved. CDR3 length: 13 amino acids. V lost 0 bases and J 4 bases, leaving 4 bases between the germline ends. The germline V gene has CDR1 SGDLS and CDR2 YYNGEE. This CDR3 reads CASSVASTGELFF. The CDR3 bases are TGTGCCAGCAGCGTAGCCAGCACCGGGGAGCTGTTTTTT.

The CDR3 here is CASSQDRGRGTYNEQFF. CDR3 DNA: TGTGCCAGCAGCCAAGATAGGGGCAGGGGCACCTACAATGAGCAGTTCTTC. The gene calls are TRBV4-2 and TRBJ2-1; the D gene is possibly TRBD1 (6 bases). The V end was cut by 0 bases, the J end by 2 bases, with 14 bases between. Germline CDR1 is LGHNA and CDR2 is YNFKEQ. The CDR3 loop spans 17 amino acids.

V gene TRBV5-1 combines with J gene TRBJ2-5, with 8 bases that match TRBD1. From germline, CDR1 is SGHRS and CDR2 YFSETQ. V dropped 5 bases and J dropped 5; count of bases not matched to a gene: 8. This CDR3 has 14 amino acids. CDR3 amino acids: CASRLQGARETQYF. The CDR3 DNA follows: TGCGCCAGCAGATTGCAGGGGGCGCGGGAGACCCAGTACTTC.

The rearrangement links TRBV12-3 or TRBV12-4 to TRBJ2-2, with TRBD2 identical over 10 bases. CDR3 size: 17 residues. The J segment lost 1 base and the V segment lost 5 bases, leaving 7 bases of the junction unmatched. The DNA of the CDR3 is TGTGCCAGCAGTACCCTAGCGGGGGAGGGGAACACCGGGGAGCTGTTTTTT. This codes for CASSTLAGEGNTGELFF.